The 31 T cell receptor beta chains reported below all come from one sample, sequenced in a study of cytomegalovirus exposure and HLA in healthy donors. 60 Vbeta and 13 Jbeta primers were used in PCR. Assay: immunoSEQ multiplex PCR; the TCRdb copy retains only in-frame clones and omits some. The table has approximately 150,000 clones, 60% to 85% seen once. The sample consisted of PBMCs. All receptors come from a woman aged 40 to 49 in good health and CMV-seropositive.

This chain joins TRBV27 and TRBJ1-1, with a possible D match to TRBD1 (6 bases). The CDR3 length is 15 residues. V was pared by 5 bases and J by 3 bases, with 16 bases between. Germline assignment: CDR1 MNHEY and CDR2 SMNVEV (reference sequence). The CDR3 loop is CASSASTGIYTEAFF. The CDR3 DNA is TGTGCCAGCAGTGCCTCGACAGGCATCTACACTGAAGCTTTCTTT.

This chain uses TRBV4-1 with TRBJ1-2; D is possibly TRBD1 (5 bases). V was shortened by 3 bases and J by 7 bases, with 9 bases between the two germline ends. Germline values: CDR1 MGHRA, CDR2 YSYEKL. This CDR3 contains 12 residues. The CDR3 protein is CASSQTDFGYTF. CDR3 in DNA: TGCGCCAGCAGCCAGACAGACTTTGGCTACACCTTC.

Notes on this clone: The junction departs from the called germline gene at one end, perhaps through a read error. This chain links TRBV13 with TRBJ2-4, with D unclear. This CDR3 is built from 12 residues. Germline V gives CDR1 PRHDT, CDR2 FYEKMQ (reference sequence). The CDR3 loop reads CASSLGRNSQYF. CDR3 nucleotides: TGTGCCAGCAGCTTAGGCCGCAACAGTCAGTACTTC. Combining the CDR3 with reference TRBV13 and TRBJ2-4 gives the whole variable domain AAGVIQSPRHLIKEKRETATLKCYPIPRHDTVYWYQQGPGQDPQFLISFYEKMQSDKGSIPDRFSAQQFSDYHSELNMSSLELGDSALYFCASSLGRNSQYFGAGTRLSVL.

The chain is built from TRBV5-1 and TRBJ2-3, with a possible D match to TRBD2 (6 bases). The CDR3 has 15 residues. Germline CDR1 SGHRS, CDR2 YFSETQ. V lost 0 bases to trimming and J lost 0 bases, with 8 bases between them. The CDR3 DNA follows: TGCGCCAGCAGCTTGGGCGGGGCTAGCACAGATACGCAGTATTTT. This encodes CASSLGGASTDTQYF.

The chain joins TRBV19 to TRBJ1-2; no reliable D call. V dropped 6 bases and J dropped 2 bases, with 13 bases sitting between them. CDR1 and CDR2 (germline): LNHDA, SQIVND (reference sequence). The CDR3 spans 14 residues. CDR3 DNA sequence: TGTGCCAGTAGAATGGGTGGAGGGAACTATGGCTACACCTTC. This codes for CASRMGGGNYGYTF. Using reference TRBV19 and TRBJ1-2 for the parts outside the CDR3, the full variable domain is DGGITQSPKYLFRKEGQNVTLSCEQNLNHDAMYWYRQDPGQGLRLIYYSQIVNDFQKGDIAEGYSVSREKKESFPLTVTSAQKNPTAFYLCASRMGGGNYGYTFGSGTRLTVV.

Written as DNA, the CDR3 is TGTGCCAGTAGCTTAGGTAGAGGCCTCTCCTACAATGAGCAGTTCTTC. Its translation: CASSLGRGLSYNEQFF. This chain uses TRBV19 with TRBJ2-1; unclear D gene. The CDR3 totals 16 residues. Germline-derived CDR1 and CDR2 are LNHDA and SQIVND (reference sequence). Trimming took 6 bases from V and 0 from J, leaving 15 bases between them. The full variable domain, rest sourced from reference TRBV19 and TRBJ2-1, is DGGITQSPKYLFRKEGQNVTLSCEQNLNHDAMYWYRQDPGQGLRLIYYSQIVNDFQKGDIAEGYSVSREKKESFPLTVTSAQKNPTAFYLCASSLGRGLSYNEQFFGPGTRLTVL.

CDR3 in DNA: TGTGCAAGTCGCTTAAACCCCTCTAGCGGGGGCTTGATTACCTACGAGCAGTACTTC. Its protein is CASRLNPSSGGLITYEQYF. The V gene is TRBV12-2, the J gene TRBJ2-7; TRBD2, as called in the table, went unchecked against the DNA. TRBV12-2 is assigned pseudogene status. The CDR3 has 19 residues.

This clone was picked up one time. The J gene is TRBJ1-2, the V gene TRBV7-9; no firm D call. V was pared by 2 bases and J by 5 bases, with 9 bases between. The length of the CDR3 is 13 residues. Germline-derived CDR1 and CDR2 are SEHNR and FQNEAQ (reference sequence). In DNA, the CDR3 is TGTGCCAGCAGCTTAAGGGAGACATATGGCTACACCTTC. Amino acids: CASSLRETYGYTF.

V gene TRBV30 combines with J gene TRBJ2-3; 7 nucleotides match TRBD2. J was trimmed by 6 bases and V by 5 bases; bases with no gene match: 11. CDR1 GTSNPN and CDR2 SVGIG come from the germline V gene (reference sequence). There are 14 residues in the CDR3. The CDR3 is CAWVPRGDGDTQYF. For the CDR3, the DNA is TGTGCCTGGGTCCCTCGGGGGGACGGGGATACGCAGTATTTT.

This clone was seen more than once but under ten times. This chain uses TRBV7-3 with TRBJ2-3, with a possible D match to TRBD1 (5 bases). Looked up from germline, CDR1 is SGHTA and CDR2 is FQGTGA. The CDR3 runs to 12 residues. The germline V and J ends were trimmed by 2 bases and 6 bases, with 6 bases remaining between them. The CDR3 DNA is TGTGCCAGCAGCTTAGGGGCGGATACGCAGTATTTT. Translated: CASSLGADTQYF.

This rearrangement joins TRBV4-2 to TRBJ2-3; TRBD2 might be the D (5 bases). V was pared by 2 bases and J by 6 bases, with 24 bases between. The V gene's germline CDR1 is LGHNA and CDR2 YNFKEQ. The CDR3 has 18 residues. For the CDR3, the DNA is TGTGCCAGCAGCCAATTGGGAGCCTCCGACGGGGTATCCGATACGCAGTATTTT. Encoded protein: CASSQLGASDGVSDTQYF.

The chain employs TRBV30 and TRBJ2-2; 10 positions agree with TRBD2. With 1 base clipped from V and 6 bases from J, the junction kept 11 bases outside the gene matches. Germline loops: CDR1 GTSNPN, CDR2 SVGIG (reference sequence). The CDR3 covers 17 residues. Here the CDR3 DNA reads TGTGCCTGGAGTGGGCTAGCGGGGGCAAACGGGGCCGGGGAGCTGTTTTTT. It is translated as CAWSGLAGANGAGELFF.

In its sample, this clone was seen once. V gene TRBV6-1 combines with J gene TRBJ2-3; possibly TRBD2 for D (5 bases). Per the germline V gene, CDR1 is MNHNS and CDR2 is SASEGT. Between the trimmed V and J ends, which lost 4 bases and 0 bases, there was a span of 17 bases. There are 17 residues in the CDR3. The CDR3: CASSGAYGKTSTDTQYF. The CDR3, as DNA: TGTGCCAGCAGTGGAGCTTACGGGAAGACTAGCACAGATACGCAGTATTTT.

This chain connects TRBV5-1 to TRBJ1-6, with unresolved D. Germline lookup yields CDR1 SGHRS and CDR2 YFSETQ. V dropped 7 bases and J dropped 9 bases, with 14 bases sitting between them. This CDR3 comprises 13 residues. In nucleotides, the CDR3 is TGCGCCAGCCGAAAAAGCGTAGGTTCACCCCTCCACTTT. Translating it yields CASRKSVGSPLHF.

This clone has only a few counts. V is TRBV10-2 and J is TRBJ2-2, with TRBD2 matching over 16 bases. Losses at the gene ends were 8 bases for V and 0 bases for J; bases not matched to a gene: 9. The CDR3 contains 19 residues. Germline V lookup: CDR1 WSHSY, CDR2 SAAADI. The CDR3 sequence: CASLPTGTSGGANTGELFF. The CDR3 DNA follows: TGCGCCAGCTTACCCACCGGGACTAGCGGGGGGGCGAACACCGGGGAGCTGTTTTTT.

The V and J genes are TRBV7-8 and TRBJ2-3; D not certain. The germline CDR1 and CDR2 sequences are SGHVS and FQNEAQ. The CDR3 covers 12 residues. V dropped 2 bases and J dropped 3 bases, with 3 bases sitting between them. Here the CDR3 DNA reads TGTGCCAGCAGCTTACAGACAGATACGCAGTATTTT. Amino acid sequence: CASSLQTDTQYF.

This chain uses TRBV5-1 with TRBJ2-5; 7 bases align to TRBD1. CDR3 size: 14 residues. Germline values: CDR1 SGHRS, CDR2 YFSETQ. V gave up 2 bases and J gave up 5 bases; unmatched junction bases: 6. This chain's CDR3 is CASSLRQGRETQYF. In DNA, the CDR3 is TGCGCCAGCAGCTTAAGACAGGGCCGGGAGACCCAGTACTTC. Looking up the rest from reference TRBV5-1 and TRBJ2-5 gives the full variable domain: KAGVTQTPRYLIKTRGQQVTLSCSPISGHRSVSWYQQTPGQGLQFLFEYFSETQRNKGNFPGRFSGRQFSNSRSEMNVSTLELGDSALYLCASSLRQGRETQYFGPGTRLLVL.

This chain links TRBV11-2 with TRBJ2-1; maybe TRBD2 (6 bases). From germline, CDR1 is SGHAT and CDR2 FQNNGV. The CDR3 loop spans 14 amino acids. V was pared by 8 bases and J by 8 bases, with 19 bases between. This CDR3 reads CASRRTSTSYEQFF. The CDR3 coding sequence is TGTGCCAGCCGCAGAACCAGCACTAGCTATGAGCAGTTCTTC.

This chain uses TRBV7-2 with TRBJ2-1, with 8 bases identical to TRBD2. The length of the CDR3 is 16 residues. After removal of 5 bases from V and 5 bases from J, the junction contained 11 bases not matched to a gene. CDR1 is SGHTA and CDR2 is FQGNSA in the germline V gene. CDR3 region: CASSVLAGLMNNEQFF. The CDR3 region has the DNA TGTGCCAGCAGCGTCTTAGCGGGACTTATGAACAATGAGCAGTTCTTC. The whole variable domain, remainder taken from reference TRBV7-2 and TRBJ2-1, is GAGVSQSPSNKVTEKGKDVELRCDPISGHTALYWYRQSLGQGLEFLIYFQGNSAPDKSGLPSDRFSAERTGGSVSTLTIQRTQQEDSAVYLCASSVLAGLMNNEQFFGPGTRLTVL.

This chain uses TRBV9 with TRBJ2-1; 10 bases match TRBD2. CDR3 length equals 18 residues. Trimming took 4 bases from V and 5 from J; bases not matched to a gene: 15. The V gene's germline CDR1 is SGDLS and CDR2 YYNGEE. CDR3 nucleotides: TGTGCCAGCAGCCCGGGGGGCGGTAGCGGGGGGAGCGACAATGAGCAGTTCTTC. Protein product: CASSPGGGSGGSDNEQFF.

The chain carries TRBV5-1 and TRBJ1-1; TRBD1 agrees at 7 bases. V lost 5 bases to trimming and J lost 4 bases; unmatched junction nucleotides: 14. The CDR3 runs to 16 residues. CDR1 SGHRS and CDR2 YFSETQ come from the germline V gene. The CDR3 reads CASRQDGAGGSTEAFF. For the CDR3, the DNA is TGCGCCAGCAGACAGGACGGGGCAGGGGGGTCCACTGAAGCTTTCTTT. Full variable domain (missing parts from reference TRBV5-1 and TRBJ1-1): KAGVTQTPRYLIKTRGQQVTLSCSPISGHRSVSWYQQTPGQGLQFLFEYFSETQRNKGNFPGRFSGRQFSNSRSEMNVSTLELGDSALYLCASRQDGAGGSTEAFFGQGTRLTVV.

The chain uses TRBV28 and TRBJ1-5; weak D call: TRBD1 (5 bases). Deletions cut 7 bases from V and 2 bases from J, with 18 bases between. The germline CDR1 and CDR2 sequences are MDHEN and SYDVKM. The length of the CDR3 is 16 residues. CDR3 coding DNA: TGTGCCAGCATCAACTCCGGGGGAATGGGCAATCAGCCCCAGCATTTT. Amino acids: CASINSGGMGNQPQHF.

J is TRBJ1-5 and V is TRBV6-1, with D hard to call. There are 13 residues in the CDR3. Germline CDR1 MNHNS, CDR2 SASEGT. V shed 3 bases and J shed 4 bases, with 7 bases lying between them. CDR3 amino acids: CASSETGNQPQHF. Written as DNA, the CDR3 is TGTGCCAGCAGTGAGACCGGGAATCAGCCCCAGCATTTT.

This CDR3 is CASSLGLAGVPYEQYF. The CDR3 nucleotides are TGTGCCAGCAGCTTGGGACTAGCGGGGGTGCCCTACGAGCAGTACTTC. The chain carries TRBV7-8 and TRBJ2-7; 14 bases are shared with TRBD2. V shed 3 bases, J shed 2 bases, and the junction held 3 bases outside the gene matches. CDR3 length: 16 residues. In germline, CDR1 is SGHVS, CDR2 FQNEAQ.

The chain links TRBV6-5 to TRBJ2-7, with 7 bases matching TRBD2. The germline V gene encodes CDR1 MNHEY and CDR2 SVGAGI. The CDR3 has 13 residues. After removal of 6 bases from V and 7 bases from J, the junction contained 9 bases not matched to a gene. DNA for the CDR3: TGTGCCAGCAGCTTCGGACGGGGAGGGGAGCAGTACTTC. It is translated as CASSFGRGGEQYF.

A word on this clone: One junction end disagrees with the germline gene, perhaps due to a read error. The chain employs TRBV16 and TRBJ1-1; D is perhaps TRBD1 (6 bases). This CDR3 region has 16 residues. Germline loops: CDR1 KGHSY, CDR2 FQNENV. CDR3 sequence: CASTQEFGGRITEAFF. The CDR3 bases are TGTGCCAGCACCCAAGAGTTCGGGGGGCGGATCACTGAAGCTTTCTTT.

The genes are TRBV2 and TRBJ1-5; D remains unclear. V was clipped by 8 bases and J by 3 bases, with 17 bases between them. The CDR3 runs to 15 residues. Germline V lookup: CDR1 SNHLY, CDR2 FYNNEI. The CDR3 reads CASAYSPQFNQPQHF. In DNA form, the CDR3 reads TGTGCCAGCGCCTATAGTCCCCAATTCAATCAGCCCCAGCATTTT.

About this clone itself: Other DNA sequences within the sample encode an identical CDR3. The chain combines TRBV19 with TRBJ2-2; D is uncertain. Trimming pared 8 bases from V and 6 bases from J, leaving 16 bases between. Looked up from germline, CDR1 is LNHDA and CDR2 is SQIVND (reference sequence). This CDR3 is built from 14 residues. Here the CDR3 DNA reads TGTGCCAGTCACAACGAAGCGTGGTCCGGGGAGCTGTTTTTT. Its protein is CASHNEAWSGELFF.

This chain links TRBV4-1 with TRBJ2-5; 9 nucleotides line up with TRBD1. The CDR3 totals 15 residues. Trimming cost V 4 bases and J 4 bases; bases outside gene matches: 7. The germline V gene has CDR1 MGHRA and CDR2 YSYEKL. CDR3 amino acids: CASSPQQGAGETQYF. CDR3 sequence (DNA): TGCGCCAGCAGCCCTCAACAGGGGGCCGGAGAGACCCAGTACTTC.

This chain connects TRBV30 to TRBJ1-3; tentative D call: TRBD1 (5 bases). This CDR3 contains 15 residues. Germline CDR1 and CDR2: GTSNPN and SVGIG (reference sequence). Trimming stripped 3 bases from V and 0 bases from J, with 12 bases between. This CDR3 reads CAWREGLISGNTIYF. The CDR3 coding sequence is TGTGCCTGGAGGGAGGGACTCATCTCTGGAAACACCATATATTTT.

Written as DNA, the CDR3 is TGCGCCAGCAGCCCCGGGACTAGCGGGGGGGATGAGCAGTTCTTC. Its protein product is CASSPGTSGGDEQFF. This chain joins TRBV5-1 and TRBJ2-1; 16 bases align to TRBD2. From germline, CDR1 is SGHRS and CDR2 YFSETQ. The CDR3 consists of 15 residues. After removal of 4 bases from V and 8 bases from J, the junction contained 3 bases not matched to a gene.